This TCR beta chain appears in the sequencing data of a study of T cell responses to AZD1222 COVID-19 vaccine. Overall study context: Pooling was applied to second doses at about 4 or about 12 weeks. The study, taken as a whole, reports: The donor group comprised mostly white British people and more females; the analysis possibly underestimated clonal diversity. Baseline antibody screening turned up just a handful of seropositive AZD1222 recipients. Repertoire sampling occurred only after the peak T cell response.

Clones were sequenced by immunoSEQ multiplex PCR, and TCRdb holds only the in-frame ones, with some missing. The sample lists about 120,000 clones; 85% to 90% were seen once. The germline gives CDR1 SGHDN, CDR2 FVKESK. Trimming removed 5 bases from V and 4 bases from J; junction bases left unmatched: 10. This CDR3 contains 15 residues. About this clone: Its specificity is unknown.

Specimen: peripheral blood, collected on day 0 of AZD1222 vaccination. The origin of this receptor is an adult in good health. The chain has TRBV14 and TRBJ1-2; TRBD1 aligns across 7 bases. CDR3 region: CASSKARSGGYGYTF. The CDR3 bases are TGTGCCAGCAGCAAGGCACGATCAGGGGGCTATGGCTACACCTTC.